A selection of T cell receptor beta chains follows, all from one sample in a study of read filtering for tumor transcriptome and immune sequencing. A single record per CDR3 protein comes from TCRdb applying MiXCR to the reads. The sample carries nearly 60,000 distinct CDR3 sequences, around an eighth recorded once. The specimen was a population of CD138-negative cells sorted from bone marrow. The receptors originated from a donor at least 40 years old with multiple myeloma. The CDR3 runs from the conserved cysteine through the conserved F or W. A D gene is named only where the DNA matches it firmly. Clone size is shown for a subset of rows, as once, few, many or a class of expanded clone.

CASWLGGAQDTQYF,TGCGCCAGCTGGCTAGGGGGGGCCCAAGATACGCAGTATTTT,NA,TRBV5-1,TRBJ2-3,many
CSVVARGTGEGFSNEQYF,TGCAGCGTCGTGGCCCGGGGGACAGGGGAAGGTTTCTCCAACGAGCAGTACTTC,TRBD1,TRBV29-1,TRBJ2-7,many
CSARDSRGNGYTF,TGCAGTGCTAGAGATTCCAGGGGTAACGGCTACACCTTC,NA,TRBV20-1,TRBJ1-2,many
CAISVGTGYEQYF,TGTGCCATCAGTGTGGGGACCGGTTACGAGCAGTACTTC,NA,TRBV10-3,TRBJ2-7,many
CASSLVSRDRPDYGYTF,TGTGCCAGCAGCTTAGTGTCCCGGGACAGGCCAGACTATGGCTACACCTTC,TRBD1,TRBV7-9,TRBJ1-2,few
CASSSGLAGNTDTQYF,TGTGCCAGCAGCTCAGGACTAGCGGGTAACACAGATACGCAGTATTTT,TRBD2,TRBV11-3,TRBJ2-3,many
CASSLRQGVFPLHF,TGTGCCAGCAGCTTACGGCAGGGGGTTTTCCCCCTCCACTTT,TRBD1,TRBV7-8,TRBJ1-6,many
CASSYGFAYEQYF,TGTGCCAGCAGTTATGGATTTGCCTACGAGCAGTACTTC,NA,TRBV27,TRBJ2-7,NA
CSARRLAPPYEQYF,TGCAGTGCCAGGCGTCTAGCCCCTCCCTACGAGCAGTACTTC,NA,TRBV20-1,TRBJ2-7,NA
CSVKGQGVREKLFF,TGCAGCGTGAAGGGACAGGGTGTTCGGGAAAAACTGTTTTTT,TRBD1,TRBV29-1,TRBJ1-4,many